This T cell receptor (beta chain) was captured by sequencing in a study of T cell responses to AZD1222 COVID-19 vaccine. Study results and caveats: Spike-specific TCRs gained breadth and depth after people received two AZD1222 doses. The reported proportion of spike-specific TCRs targeting unmutated variant regions was nearly half.

A word on this clone: Its antigen is still unknown.

The CDR3 is 17 amino acids. The germline gives CDR1 MDHEN, CDR2 SYDVKM. The germline V and J ends were trimmed by 7 bases and 4 bases, with 22 bases remaining between them. Clones were sequenced by immunoSEQ multiplex PCR, and TCRdb holds only the in-frame ones, with some missing. The repertoire holds approximately 120,000 clones, approximately 90% seen once, with approximately 12% in the top ten. V gene TRBV28 combines with J gene TRBJ1-4; D unresolved. The material was peripheral blood, obtained on day 0 of MenACWY control vaccination. This clonotype was obtained from an adult in good health. CDR3 region: CASNVGRTFFNNEKLFF. The CDR3 coding sequence is TGTGCCAGCAATGTCGGCCGAACATTCTTCAATAATGAAAAACTGTTTTTT. Looking up the rest from reference TRBV28 and TRBJ1-4 gives the full variable domain: DVKVTQSSRYLVKRTGEKVFLECVQDMDHENMFWYRQDPGLGLRLIYFSYDVKMKEKGDIPEGYSVSREKKERFSLILESASTNQTSMYLCASNVGRTFFNNEKLFFGSGTQLSVL.